Below, one T cell receptor (beta chain) is given with its context. Germline V gene data show CDR1 as SGHDT and CDR2 as YYEEEE. The V end was cut by 0 bases, the J end by 4 bases, with 22 bases between. The CDR3 covers 18 residues. The data derive from a study of blood T cells in healthy people across ages. With a J-beta primer mix and a sample-barcoded 5' primer, a second PCR ran about 6 to 11 cycles. A single record per CDR3 protein comes from TCRdb applying MiXCR to the 5' RACE reads. The repertoire consists of over a million distinct CDR3 sequences, with 40% to 55% occurring once and the leading ten covering under 20%.

Sequencing was done on a sample of blood. The origin of this receptor is a woman in her fifties or sixties in good health. This chain uses TRBV5-6 with TRBJ2-5; D is undetermined. Here the CDR3 DNA reads TGTGCCAGCAGCTTGGGTCCCCTGAGGCAGTGGGGTACAGAGACCCAGTACTTC. Translating gives CASSLGPLRQWGTETQYF.